This T cell receptor (beta chain) was documented in a study of control samples from healthy donors and cancer patients. This CDR3 has 12 amino acids. Trimming took off 5 bases at V and 6 bases at J, with 9 bases between the two ends. CDR1 and CDR2 from the germline V gene are SGHVS and FQNEAQ. The assay was immunoSEQ multiplex PCR, and TCRdb's table has in-frame clones only and misses some. The sample shows more than 140,000 clones, about 90% of them seen only once. This rearrangement joins TRBV7-8 to TRBJ2-3; weak D call: TRBD2 (6 bases). The source material was blood. The origin of this receptor is a man aged 18 to 29 in good health. CDR3 bases: TGTGCCAGCAGCCTTGGGAGGGATACGCAGTATTTT. This codes for CASSLGRDTQYF.